The clone carrying this T cell receptor beta chain was counted a single time. Its antigen is undetermined. The data originate from a study of cytomegalovirus exposure and HLA in healthy donors. Across the study: The 120 validation repertoires were produced on the same platform as the 650 or so repertoires of the first cohort. This was reported in a later analysis.

Broader study findings: The tendency of first-cohort TCR clusters to co-occur in the roughly 130 validation repertoires emerged from a later analysis. High sensitivity and specificity were reportedly achieved when the classifier diagnosed cytomegalovirus status.

Data came from immunoSEQ multiplex PCR; TCRdb stores just in-frame clones and leaves some out. The repertoire consists of under 60,000 clones, with approximately 85% occurring once and the leading ten covering 6% to 8%. The donors belonged to the roughly 120-subject validation cohort, separate from the roughly 650-subject first cohort. The CDR3 is made up of 15 amino acids. V was trimmed by 4 bases and J by 0 bases, leaving 10 bases between them. The germline CDR1 and CDR2 sequences are MNHNY and SVGAGI (reference sequence). The TCR sequence derives from a woman aged 25 to 39 in good health and CMV-seronegative. Input material: PBMCs. The chain recombines TRBV6-6 with TRBJ2-1; possibly TRBD2 for D (5 bases). CDR3 bases: TGTGCCAGCAGTTTTAGCGAACCCTCCTACAATGAGCAGTTCTTC. Protein: CASSFSEPSYNEQFF.